One and the same sample provided the 31 T cell receptor beta chains below, sequenced in a study of OX40 agonist ivuxolimab in advanced cancers. Sequenced by immunoSEQ multiplex PCR; TCRdb stores in-frame clones only, minus some. Of roughly 51,000 clones in the sample, 88% were seen once. Sequenced material: CD4+ or CD8+ T cells sorted from blood, taken in a trial of the OX40 agonist ivuxolimab. These receptors were obtained from an adult with an advanced solid tumor such as melanoma, head and neck, liver or kidney cancer.

This clone was found once. V and J are TRBV7-6 and TRBJ2-1; D is undetermined. From germline, CDR1 is SGHVS and CDR2 FNYEAQ. CDR3 length: 12 residues. V was trimmed by 1 base and J by 6 bases, leaving 4 bases between them. In DNA, the CDR3 is TGTGCCAGCAGCTTAGAAGCCAATGAGCAGTTCTTC. Protein sequence: CASSLEANEQFF.

The V gene is TRBV4-1, the J gene TRBJ2-7; tentatively, D is TRBD1 (5 bases). CDR1 is MGHRA, CDR2 YSYEKL, per germline. V lost 0 bases, J lost 5 bases, and 11 bases lay in between. The CDR3 covers 14 residues. The CDR3 nucleotides are TGCGCCAGCAGCCAAGAGGCAGGGTGGAACGAGCAGTACTTC. Amino acids: CASSQEAGWNEQYF.

V gene TRBV19 combines with J gene TRBJ2-2, with D possibly matching TRBD2 (6 bases). Trimming left V 3 bases short and J 6 bases short, with 14 bases between. This CDR3 comprises 15 residues. Germline V lookup: CDR1 LNHDA, CDR2 SQIVND (reference sequence). The CDR3 sequence is CASSIWGVGPGELFF. The CDR3 DNA sequence: TGTGCCAGTAGTATCTGGGGGGTAGGACCCGGGGAGCTGTTTTTT.

The rearrangement joins TRBV28 to TRBJ1-5, with D perhaps matching TRBD1 (5 bases). V was shortened by 6 bases and J by 6 bases, with 21 bases between the two germline ends. Germline CDR1 reads MDHEN; CDR2 reads SYDVKM. The CDR3 runs to 16 residues. CDR3 DNA: TGTGCCAGCAGGCCGGGACTATTATCCAAAACTCAGCCCCAGCATTTT. It is translated as CASRPGLLSKTQPQHF. Variable domain in full (rest from reference TRBV28 and TRBJ1-5): DVKVTQSSRYLVKRTGEKVFLECVQDMDHENMFWYRQDPGLGLRLIYFSYDVKMKEKGDIPEGYSVSREKKERFSLILESASTNQTSMYLCASRPGLLSKTQPQHFGDGTRLSIL.

The gene calls are TRBV7-8 and TRBJ2-1; 13 bases align to TRBD2. Germline V gene data show CDR1 as SGHVS and CDR2 as FQNEAQ. Losses at the gene ends were 5 bases for V and 4 bases for J; bases not matched to a gene: 2. The CDR3 has 15 residues. CDR3 coding DNA: TGTGCCAGCAGCCGACTAGCGGGGGGATACAATGAGCAGTTCTTC. Translation: CASSRLAGGYNEQFF.

The CDR3 nucleotides are TGTGCCAGCAGCTTACCTTTGACAGGGGGGAACACTGAAGCTTTCTTT. It translates to CASSLPLTGGNTEAFF. The chain employs TRBV7-9 and TRBJ1-1, with 9 bases lining up with TRBD1. This CDR3 is built from 16 residues. After removal of 2 bases from V and 1 base from J, the junction contained 5 bases not matched to a gene. Germline CDR1 SEHNR, CDR2 FQNEAQ (reference sequence).

This chain links TRBV10-3 with TRBJ2-5, with 8 bases that match TRBD1. The V gene's germline CDR1 is ENHRY and CDR2 SYGVKD. V lost 0 bases, J lost 0 bases, and 3 bases stayed unmatched. This CDR3 is built from 16 residues. The CDR3 nucleotides are TGTGCCATCAGTGAGTCTGGGACAGGCGACCAAGAGACCCAGTACTTC. Amino acid sequence: CAISESGTGDQETQYF.

The CDR3 DNA reads as TGTGCCAGCAGTTTCGGAGGGCTAAACACTGAAGCTTTCTTT. This sequence encodes CASSFGGLNTEAFF. V gene TRBV27 combines with J gene TRBJ1-1; D is unclear. Trimming left V 3 bases short and J 2 bases short, with 10 bases between. The CDR3 runs to 14 residues. Germline assignment: CDR1 MNHEY and CDR2 SMNVEV (reference sequence).

The DNA of the CDR3 is TGTGCCAGCAGCCCTAGACAGGGCTACGAGCAGTACTTC. This sequence encodes CASSPRQGYEQYF. The chain carries TRBV7-7 and TRBJ2-7; 7 bases are a match to TRBD1. The germline V gene has CDR1 SSHAT and CDR2 FNYEAQ (reference sequence). Trimming cost V 5 bases and J 3 bases; bases outside gene matches: 4. This CDR3 is 13 amino acids long.

The CDR3 spells CASSLYPWGGTAPDTQYF. The CDR3 DNA reads TGTGCCAGCAGTTTATACCCCTGGGGCGGGACCGCCCCCGATACGCAGTATTTT. The V and J genes are TRBV28 and TRBJ2-3; a possible D gene is TRBD2 (6 bases). CDR3 size: 18 residues. Per the germline V gene, CDR1 is MDHEN and CDR2 is SYDVKM. V dropped 1 base and J dropped 6 bases, with 23 bases sitting between them. The whole variable domain, remainder taken from reference TRBV28 and TRBJ2-3, is DVKVTQSSRYLVKRTGEKVFLECVQDMDHENMFWYRQDPGLGLRLIYFSYDVKMKEKGDIPEGYSVSREKKERFSLILESASTNQTSMYLCASSLYPWGGTAPDTQYFGPGTRLTVL.

The J gene is TRBJ1-3, the V gene TRBV27, with TRBD1 matching 7 bases. This CDR3 is 15 amino acids long. J lost 0 bases, V lost 5 bases, and 4 bases had no gene match. Germline lookup yields CDR1 MNHEY and CDR2 SMNVEV (reference sequence). The CDR3 spells CASSPQGGSGNTIYF. CDR3 sequence (DNA): TGTGCCAGCAGTCCCCAGGGGGGCTCTGGAAACACCATATATTTT.

This chain connects TRBV5-5 to TRBJ2-7, with 7 bases identical to TRBD1. This CDR3 spans 18 amino acids. Germline lookup yields CDR1 SGHKS and CDR2 YYEKEE (reference sequence). V lost 1 base, J lost 1 base, and 14 bases stayed unmatched. The CDR3 is CASSLLRWYEGQSYEQYF. Written as DNA, the CDR3 is TGTGCCAGCAGCTTGCTTAGATGGTACGAGGGACAGTCCTACGAGCAGTACTTC.

The chain couples TRBV27 to TRBJ2-5; the match to TRBD1 covers 7 bases. Germline-derived CDR1 and CDR2 are MNHEY and SMNVEV (reference sequence). Trimming removed 5 bases from V and 4 bases from J; junction bases left unmatched: 7. The CDR3 runs 14 residues. The CDR3 sequence is CASSQQGSLETQYF. CDR3 DNA: TGTGCCAGCAGTCAACAGGGGAGCCTAGAGACCCAGTACTTC.

In its sample, this clone was seen a few times. The V and J genes are TRBV9 and TRBJ2-2; D is undetermined. The CDR3 is 12 amino acids. In germline, CDR1 is SGDLS, CDR2 YYNGEE. V was cut by 3 bases and J by 7 bases, with 7 bases left in between. CDR3 residues: CASSAKYGELFF. The CDR3 DNA reads as TGTGCCAGCAGCGCCAAGTACGGGGAGCTGTTTTTT.

This clone was recorded once. The rearrangement links TRBV18 to TRBJ2-1; TRBD2 aligns across 9 bases. J gave up 2 bases and V 1 base, and 6 bases lay outside the gene matches. Per the germline V gene, CDR1 is KGHSH and CDR2 is LQKENI. The CDR3 is 17 amino acids. DNA of the CDR3: TGTGCCAGCTCACCACTGGGCGGGAGGGCGGCCTACAATGAGCAGTTCTTC. Residues: CASSPLGGRAAYNEQFF.

This chain connects TRBV2 to TRBJ1-5, with unresolved D. Trimming pared 1 base from V and 1 base from J, leaving 5 bases between. There are 14 residues in the CDR3. Germline loops: CDR1 SNHLY, CDR2 FYNNEI. The CDR3 here is CASSEGQSNQPQHF. The CDR3 coding sequence is TGTGCCAGCAGTGAAGGGCAGAGCAATCAGCCCCAGCATTTT.

The rearrangement links TRBV4-1 to TRBJ2-3; D is possibly TRBD2 (5 bases). V lost 3 bases and J lost 4, with 8 bases in between. The CDR3 extends over 13 amino acids. Germline V lookup: CDR1 MGHRA, CDR2 YSYEKL. The CDR3 here is CASSQERPDTQYF. The CDR3 DNA sequence: TGCGCCAGCAGCCAGGAGCGGCCAGATACGCAGTATTTT.

The chain recombines TRBV5-1 with TRBJ1-2; D is uncertain. There are 13 residues in the CDR3. Germline V gene sequence: CDR1 SGHRS, CDR2 YFSETQ. V was cut by 0 bases and J by 4 bases, with 7 bases left in between. The CDR3 region is CASSLEWGYGYTF. The CDR3 nucleotides read TGCGCCAGCAGCTTGGAGTGGGGCTATGGCTACACCTTC.

A single count supports this clone. The chain uses TRBV5-5 and TRBJ1-4; D unclear. This CDR3 has 15 amino acids. V was cut by 2 bases and J by 0 bases, with 8 bases left in between. Germline V gives CDR1 SGHKS, CDR2 YYEKEE (reference sequence). The CDR3 region is CASSFELATNEKLFF. In DNA, the CDR3 is TGTGCCAGCAGCTTCGAATTGGCAACTAATGAAAAACTGTTTTTT.

The rearrangement uses TRBV27 and TRBJ2-5; D is undetermined. CDR1 MNHEY and CDR2 SMNVEV come from the germline V gene (reference sequence). The length of the CDR3 is 16 residues. The V end lost 5 bases, the J end lost 5 bases, and 21 bases lay between the germline ends. CDR3 in DNA: TGTGCCAGCAGTCCTCCCCCCGACCCGGCAGGCGAGACCCAGTACTTC. Amino acids: CASSPPPDPAGETQYF.

This sequence joins TRBV13 and TRBJ1-5; the D is unclear. Trimming removed 5 bases from V and 7 bases from J, with 15 bases in between. The CDR3 totals 14 residues. CDR1 and CDR2 (germline): PRHDT, FYEKMQ (reference sequence). CDR3 residues: CASSLGGVGQPQHF. The CDR3 nucleotides are TGTGCCAGCAGCCTCGGTGGGGTTGGACAGCCCCAGCATTTT.

The chain is built from TRBV5-4 and TRBJ1-1; D gene ambiguous. Trimming took off 1 base at V and 6 bases at J, with 10 bases between the two ends. Germline-derived CDR1 and CDR2 are SGHNT and YYREEE (reference sequence). The CDR3 contains 13 residues. The CDR3 spells CASSLSARAEAFF. The CDR3 DNA follows: TGTGCCAGCAGCTTGTCGGCGCGCGCTGAAGCTTTCTTT. Full variable domain (missing parts from reference TRBV5-4 and TRBJ1-1): ETGVTQSPTHLIKTRGQQVTLRCSSQSGHNTVSWYQQALGQGPQFIFQYYREEENGRGNFPPRFSGLQFPNYSSELNVNALELDDSALYLCASSLSARAEAFFGQGTRLTVV.

V usage is TRBV30 and J usage is TRBJ1-1, with 7 bases matching TRBD1. The CDR3 spans 13 residues. J was trimmed by 0 bases and V by 3 bases; bases with no gene match: 1. Germline assignment: CDR1 GTSNPN and CDR2 SVGIG (reference sequence). Written as DNA, the CDR3 is TGTGCCTGGAGGGGACAGCTGAACACTGAAGCTTTCTTT. This sequence encodes CAWRGQLNTEAFF.

The gene calls are TRBV6-1 and TRBJ1-5; D ambiguous. With 2 bases removed from V and 7 bases from J, the gap between germline ends came to 9 bases. Per the germline V gene, CDR1 is MNHNS and CDR2 is SASEGT. The CDR3 extends over 13 amino acids. CDR3 residues: CASSEWLGQPQHF. CDR3 DNA: TGTGCCAGCAGTGAATGGCTGGGGCAGCCCCAGCATTTT.

V gene TRBV13 combines with J gene TRBJ2-5; D uncertain. The germline V gene has CDR1 PRHDT and CDR2 FYEKMQ (reference sequence). Deletions cut 5 bases from V and 2 bases from J, with 12 bases between. The CDR3 runs 14 residues. The CDR3: CASSEWTDQETQYF. The CDR3 DNA is TGTGCCAGCAGCGAATGGACGGATCAAGAGACCCAGTACTTC.

The chain combines TRBV29-1 with TRBJ2-2; D may match TRBD1 or TRBD2 (5 bases each). The CDR3 is made up of 14 amino acids. V lost 0 bases and J 2 bases, leaving 7 bases between the germline ends. Germline V lookup: CDR1 SQVTM, CDR2 ANQGSEA. The CDR3: CSVEDRDNTGELFF. The CDR3 DNA follows: TGCAGCGTTGAAGACCGGGACAACACCGGGGAGCTGTTTTTT.

This clone was counted a few times. The V and J genes are TRBV7-9 and TRBJ1-1; D is unresolved. Germline values: CDR1 SEHNR, CDR2 FQNEAQ (reference sequence). The CDR3 sequence is 14 residues long. Trimming shortened V by 1 base and J by 1 base, and 7 bases separated the two germline ends. The CDR3 coding sequence is TGTGCCAGCAGCTTAGTAGAGGGGAACACTGAAGCTTTCTTT. Protein: CASSLVEGNTEAFF.

J is TRBJ1-2 and V is TRBV7-9; 7 bases are shared with TRBD1. Germline loops: CDR1 SEHNR, CDR2 FQNEAQ (reference sequence). The V and J ends lost 3 bases and 5 bases, in that order; junction bases with no gene match: 9. The CDR3 is 15 amino acids. In DNA, the CDR3 is TGTGCCAGCAGCTTCGGACAGGACGGGGAATATGGCTACACCTTC. Translated, it gives CASSFGQDGEYGYTF.

V and J are TRBV4-1 and TRBJ1-3; D unresolved. The CDR3 length is 13 residues. Germline V CDR1 and CDR2: MGHRA, YSYEKL. Trimming took 0 bases from V and 4 from J, leaving 4 bases between them. The CDR3 DNA is TGCGCCAGCAGCCAAGATCTGGGAAACACCATATATTTT. This translates into CASSQDLGNTIYF.

This rearrangement joins TRBV10-3 to TRBJ1-2; perhaps TRBD1 as D (5 bases). Trimming left V 2 bases short and J 7 bases short, with 11 bases between. The CDR3 sequence is 13 residues long. CDR1 ENHRY and CDR2 SYGVKD come from the germline V gene. The CDR3 loop is CAISEGKGAGYTF. CDR3 DNA: TGTGCCATCAGTGAGGGGAAAGGGGCTGGCTACACCTTC.

The chain links TRBV7-6 to TRBJ1-6, with 10 bases fitting TRBD1. Germline CDR1 is SGHVS and CDR2 is FNYEAQ. V lost 4 bases and J lost 6; bases outside the gene matches: 3. CDR3 length: 15 amino acids. Here the CDR3 reads CASSWRDRGNSPLHF. For the CDR3, the DNA is TGTGCCAGCAGCTGGAGGGACAGGGGTAATTCACCCCTCCACTTT.